What follows are 16 T cell receptor beta chains derived from one specimen sequenced in a study of T cell responses to AZD1222 COVID-19 vaccine. Profiled with immunoSEQ multiplex PCR; TCRdb holds only in-frame clones, not every one. The sample carries around 150,000 clones, roughly 88% recorded once. This specimen consisted of peripheral blood, obtained 28 days after the second AZD1222 dose. The receptor source for this set is an adult who received the AZD1222 COVID-19 vaccine.

This CDR3 reads CASSQVVGRETQYF. The CDR3 DNA reads as TGTGCCAGCAGCCAAGTAGTGGGCCGAGAGACCCAGTACTTC. The J gene is TRBJ2-5, the V gene TRBV14; no reliable D call. CDR1 SGHDN and CDR2 FVKESK come from the germline V gene. Trimming cost V 1 base and J 4 bases, with 10 bases left between them. The CDR3 has 14 amino acids.

The chain is built from TRBV25-1 and TRBJ1-3; D may be TRBD1 (6 bases). V was clipped by 1 base and J by 0 bases, with 16 bases between them. Per the germline V gene, CDR1 is MGHDK and CDR2 is SYGVNS. The CDR3 is 18 residues long. The CDR3 loop reads CASSESAGWGRSGNTIYF. CDR3 DNA sequence: TGTGCCAGCAGTGAATCCGCCGGGTGGGGGCGCTCTGGAAACACCATATATTTT.

This rearrangement joins TRBV7-2 to TRBJ1-3, with D perhaps TRBD1 (5 bases). Germline-derived CDR1 and CDR2 are SGHTA and FQGNSA. Trimming took off 4 bases at V and 3 bases at J, with 10 bases between the two ends. This CDR3 comprises 14 residues. The CDR3 DNA reads as TGTGCCAGCAGCTCGCAGGGAGGTGGAAACACCATATATTTT. Translation: CASSSQGGGNTIYF.

This clone was detected once. The DNA of the CDR3 is TGTGCCAGCAGTGACGCGTCAAGAGACGAGACCCAGTACTTC. Its protein is CASSDASRDETQYF. The chain couples TRBV6-1 to TRBJ2-5; no reliable D call. The length of the CDR3 is 14 residues. The V end was cut by 3 bases, the J end by 5 bases, with 13 bases between. Germline V CDR1 and CDR2: MNHNS, SASEGT.

This clone was recorded only once. The chain combines TRBV5-6 with TRBJ1-3, with no clear D. Per germline, CDR1 SGHDT and CDR2 YYEEEE. The ends were cut back, 4 bases at V and 0 bases at J, with 8 bases in the middle. The CDR3 loop spans 14 amino acids. CDR3 sequence: CASSRTDSGNTIYF. The CDR3 region has the DNA TGTGCCAGCAGCCGGACTGACTCTGGAAACACCATATATTTT.

The chain recombines TRBV13 with TRBJ2-7; the D call may be TRBD1 or TRBD2 (5 bases each). The CDR3 consists of 15 residues. Germline lookup yields CDR1 PRHDT and CDR2 FYEKMQ (reference sequence). V was trimmed by 5 bases and J by 4 bases, leaving 18 bases between them. CDR3 region: CASSKAFRGKYEQYF. In DNA form, the CDR3 reads TGTGCCAGCAGCAAAGCCTTCCGGGGCAAGTACGAGCAGTACTTC.

The sample holds a few counts of this clone. The chain employs TRBV6-5 and TRBJ1-1; TRBD1 agrees at 7 bases. Germline CDR1 and CDR2: MNHEY and SVGAGI. V was pared by 5 bases and J by 6 bases, with 9 bases of the junction left unmatched. CDR3 length equals 14 residues. CDR3 DNA: TGTGCCAGCAGTCTATCGACAGGGCTGGCTGAAGCTTTCTTT. Translated: CASSLSTGLAEAFF.

The V gene is TRBV19, the J gene TRBJ1-1; D call uncertain. The CDR3 covers 15 residues. Germline V gene data show CDR1 as LNHDA and CDR2 as SQIVND (reference sequence). The germline V and J ends were trimmed by 5 bases and 1 base, with 14 bases remaining between them. In nucleotides, the CDR3 is TGTGCCAGTAGTCCGAGAGGCCAACCGAACACTGAAGCTTTCTTT. Translation gives CASSPRGQPNTEAFF.

The V gene is TRBV10-3, the J gene TRBJ2-7; TRBD2 aligns across 7 bases. The CDR3 has 13 residues. Germline values: CDR1 ENHRY, CDR2 SYGVKD. V was pared by 10 bases and J by 5 bases, with 11 bases of the junction left unmatched. The CDR3 loop is CATREASQDEQYF. The CDR3, as DNA: TGTGCCACCCGGGAGGCCTCCCAAGACGAGCAGTACTTC.

The V and J genes are TRBV9 and TRBJ2-3, with a possible D match to TRBD1 (5 bases). This CDR3 spans 17 amino acids. Trimming stripped 2 bases from V and 1 base from J, with 17 bases between. CDR1 and CDR2 from the germline V gene are SGDLS and YYNGEE. The CDR3 reads CASSVTGAPGGTDTQYF. CDR3 sequence (DNA): TGTGCCAGCAGCGTTACTGGGGCCCCCGGAGGCACAGATACGCAGTATTTT. Together with reference TRBV9 and TRBJ2-3, the CDR3 gives the full variable domain: DSGVTQTPKHLITATGQRVTLRCSPRSGDLSVYWYQQSLDQGLQFLIQYYNGEERAKGNILERFSAQQFPDLHSELNLSSLELGDSALYFCASSVTGAPGGTDTQYFGPGTRLTVL.

The chain links TRBV30 to TRBJ2-7; no clear D gene. The germline V gene encodes CDR1 GTSNPN and CDR2 SVGIG (reference sequence). The V end was cut by 5 bases, the J end by 6 bases, with 14 bases between. The CDR3 sequence is 12 residues long. CDR3 amino acids: CAWGYYRTEQYF. The CDR3 DNA sequence: TGTGCCTGGGGGTACTACAGAACCGAGCAGTACTTC.

V gene TRBV2 combines with J gene TRBJ1-5; possibly TRBD1 for D (6 bases). The germline gives CDR1 SNHLY, CDR2 FYNNEI. Trimming took 11 bases from V and 3 from J, leaving 17 bases between them. This CDR3 comprises 14 residues. In DNA, the CDR3 is TGTGCCGGTCGACAGGCGGGGTACAATCAGCCCCAGCATTTT. It yields the protein CAGRQAGYNQPQHF.

The chain recombines TRBV29-1 with TRBJ1-3; TRBD1 is a possible D gene (6 bases). V lost 7 bases, J lost 3 bases, and 16 bases lay in between. The CDR3 is 14 residues long. Germline loops: CDR1 SQVTM, CDR2 ANQGSEA. Written as DNA, the CDR3 is TGCAGCGCCGTCCGGGGGGGACATGGAAACACCATATATTTT. Encoded protein: CSAVRGGHGNTIYF.

The genes are TRBV19 and TRBJ2-5; possibly TRBD2 for D (6 bases). This CDR3 is 13 amino acids long. The V and J ends lost 5 bases and 2 bases respectively, with 9 bases between them. CDR1 LNHDA and CDR2 SQIVND come from the germline V gene (reference sequence). CDR3 nucleotides: TGTGCCAGTAGTTTGGGGGGACAAGAGACCCAGTACTTC. Protein: CASSLGGQETQYF.

V usage is TRBV19 and J usage is TRBJ1-5; tentatively, D is TRBD1 (6 bases). CDR1 and CDR2 from the germline V gene are LNHDA and SQIVND (reference sequence). The CDR3 runs 15 residues. Deletions cut 6 bases from V and 0 bases from J, with 12 bases between. Here the CDR3 reads CASRRGTLSNQPQHF. The CDR3 DNA reads as TGTGCCAGTAGGCGCGGGACACTTAGCAATCAGCCCCAGCATTTT. Complete variable domain (other parts from reference TRBV19 and TRBJ1-5): DGGITQSPKYLFRKEGQNVTLSCEQNLNHDAMYWYRQDPGQGLRLIYYSQIVNDFQKGDIAEGYSVSREKKESFPLTVTSAQKNPTAFYLCASRRGTLSNQPQHFGDGTRLSIL.

The V call is TRBV12-3 or TRBV12-4, the J call TRBJ2-1; possible D gene TRBD1, 5 bases. With 6 bases removed from V and 7 bases from J, the gap between germline ends came to 13 bases. The CDR3 consists of 13 residues. The CDR3, as DNA: TGTGCCAGCAGGTCTGGGGCCCGGAATGAGCAGTTCTTC. It specifies CASRSGARNEQFF.